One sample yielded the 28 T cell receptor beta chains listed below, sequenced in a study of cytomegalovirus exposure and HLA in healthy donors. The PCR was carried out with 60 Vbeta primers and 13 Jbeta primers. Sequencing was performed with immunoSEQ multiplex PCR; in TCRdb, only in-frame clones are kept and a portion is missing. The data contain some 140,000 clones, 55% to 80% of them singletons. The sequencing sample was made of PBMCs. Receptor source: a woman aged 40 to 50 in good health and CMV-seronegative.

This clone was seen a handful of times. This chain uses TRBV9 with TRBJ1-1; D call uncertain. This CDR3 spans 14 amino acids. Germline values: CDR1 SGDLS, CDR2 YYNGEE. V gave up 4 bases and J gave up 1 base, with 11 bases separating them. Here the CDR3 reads CASSPSSRNTEAFF. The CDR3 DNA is TGTGCCAGCAGCCCGTCCTCGCGGAACACTGAAGCTTTCTTT.

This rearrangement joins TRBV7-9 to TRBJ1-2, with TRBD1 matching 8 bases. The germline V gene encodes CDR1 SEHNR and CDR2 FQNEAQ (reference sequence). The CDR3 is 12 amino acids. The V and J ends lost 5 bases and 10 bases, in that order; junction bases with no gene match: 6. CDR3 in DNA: TGTGCCAGCAGCCACGGACAGGGTGCCTACACCTTC. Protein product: CASSHGQGAYTF.

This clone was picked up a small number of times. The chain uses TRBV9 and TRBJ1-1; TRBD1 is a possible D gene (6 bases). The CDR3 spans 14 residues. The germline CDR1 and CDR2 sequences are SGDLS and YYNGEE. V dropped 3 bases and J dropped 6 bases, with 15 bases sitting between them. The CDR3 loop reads CASSDYYRVAEAFF. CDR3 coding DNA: TGTGCCAGCAGCGACTACTACAGGGTGGCTGAAGCTTTCTTT.

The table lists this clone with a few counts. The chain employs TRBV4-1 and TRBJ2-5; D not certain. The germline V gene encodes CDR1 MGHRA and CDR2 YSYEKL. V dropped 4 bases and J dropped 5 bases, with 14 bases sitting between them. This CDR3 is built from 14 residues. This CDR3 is CASSPQVGGETQYF. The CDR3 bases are TGCGCCAGCAGCCCCCAGGTGGGTGGGGAGACCCAGTACTTC.

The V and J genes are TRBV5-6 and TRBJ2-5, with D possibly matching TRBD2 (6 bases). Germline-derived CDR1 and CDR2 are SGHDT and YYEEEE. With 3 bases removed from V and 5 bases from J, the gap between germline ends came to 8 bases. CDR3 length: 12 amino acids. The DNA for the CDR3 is TGTGCCAGCAGCTGGAGGGAGGAGACCCAGTACTTC. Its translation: CASSWREETQYF.

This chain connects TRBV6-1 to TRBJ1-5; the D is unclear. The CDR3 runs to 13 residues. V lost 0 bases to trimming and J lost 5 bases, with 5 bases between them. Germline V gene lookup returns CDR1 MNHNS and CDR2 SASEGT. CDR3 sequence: CASSEAGYQPQHF. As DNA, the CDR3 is TGTGCCAGCAGTGAAGCCGGTTATCAGCCCCAGCATTTT.

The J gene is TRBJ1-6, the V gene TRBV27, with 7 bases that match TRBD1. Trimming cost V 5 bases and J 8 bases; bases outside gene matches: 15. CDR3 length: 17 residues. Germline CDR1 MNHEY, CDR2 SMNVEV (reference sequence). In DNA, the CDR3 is TGTGCCAGCAGTCCAAGGACAGGAATTGTTGTTGATTCACCCCTCCACTTT. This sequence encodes CASSPRTGIVVDSPLHF.

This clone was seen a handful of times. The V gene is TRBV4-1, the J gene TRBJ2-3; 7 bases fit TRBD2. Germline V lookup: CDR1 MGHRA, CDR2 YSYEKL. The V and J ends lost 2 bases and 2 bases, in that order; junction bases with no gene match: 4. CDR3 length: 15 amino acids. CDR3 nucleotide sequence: TGCGCCAGCAGCCAAACCGGGACTATCACAGATACGCAGTATTTT. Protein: CASSQTGTITDTQYF.

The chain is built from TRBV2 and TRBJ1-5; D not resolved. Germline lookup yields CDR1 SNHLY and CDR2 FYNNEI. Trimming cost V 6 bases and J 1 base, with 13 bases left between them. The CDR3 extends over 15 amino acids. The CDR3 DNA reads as TGTGCCAGCAGGGAGTACGTTCGGAGCAATCAGCCCCAGCATTTT. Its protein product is CASREYVRSNQPQHF.

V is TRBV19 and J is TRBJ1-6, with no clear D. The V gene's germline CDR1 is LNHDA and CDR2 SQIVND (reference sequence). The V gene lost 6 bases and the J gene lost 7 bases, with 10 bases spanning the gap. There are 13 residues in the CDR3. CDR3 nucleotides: TGTGCCAGTAGAGACACATGGAATTCACCCCTCCACTTT. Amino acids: CASRDTWNSPLHF.

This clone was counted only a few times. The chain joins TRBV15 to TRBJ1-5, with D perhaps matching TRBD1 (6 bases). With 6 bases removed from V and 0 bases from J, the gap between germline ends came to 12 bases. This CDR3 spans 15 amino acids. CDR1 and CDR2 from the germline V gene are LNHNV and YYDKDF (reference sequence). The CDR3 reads CATSRTAYSNQPQHF. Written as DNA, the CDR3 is TGTGCCACCAGTAGGACAGCATATAGCAATCAGCCCCAGCATTTT.

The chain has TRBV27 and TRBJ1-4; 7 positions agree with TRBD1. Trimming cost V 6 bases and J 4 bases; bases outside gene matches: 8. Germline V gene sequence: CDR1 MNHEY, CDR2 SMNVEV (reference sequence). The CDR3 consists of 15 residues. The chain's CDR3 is CASRAWGQFNEKLFF. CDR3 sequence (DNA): TGTGCCAGCAGGGCCTGGGGACAGTTTAATGAAAAACTGTTTTTT. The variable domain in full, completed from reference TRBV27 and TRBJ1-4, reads EAQVTQNPRYLITVTGKKLTVTCSQNMNHEYMSWYRQDPGLGLRQIYYSMNVEVTDKGDVPEGYKVSRKEKRNFPLILESPSPNQTSLYFCASRAWGQFNEKLFFGSGTQLSVL.

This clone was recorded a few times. The CDR3 here is CAISELAGRNTEAFF. The DNA of the CDR3 is TGTGCCATCAGTGAGCTGGCAGGTCGGAACACTGAAGCTTTCTTT. The V and J genes are TRBV10-3 and TRBJ1-1; the D is unclear. V lost 2 bases and J 1 base, leaving 11 bases between the germline ends. This CDR3 contains 15 residues. The germline CDR1 and CDR2 sequences are ENHRY and SYGVKD.

The CDR3 spells CASTPDRVTDTQYF. CDR3 coding DNA: TGCGCCAGCACCCCGGACAGGGTTACAGATACGCAGTATTTT. J is TRBJ2-3 and V is TRBV5-1, with TRBD1 matching 8 bases. V lost 6 bases, J lost 3 bases, and 6 bases stayed unmatched. Per germline, CDR1 SGHRS and CDR2 YFSETQ. This CDR3 region has 14 residues.

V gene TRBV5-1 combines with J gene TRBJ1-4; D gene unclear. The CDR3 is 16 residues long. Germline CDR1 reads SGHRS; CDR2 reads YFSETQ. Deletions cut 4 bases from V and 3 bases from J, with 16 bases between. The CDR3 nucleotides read TGCGCCAGCAGCCCAAATCTGGCAGGCTCTAATGAAAAACTGTTTTTT. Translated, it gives CASSPNLAGSNEKLFF.

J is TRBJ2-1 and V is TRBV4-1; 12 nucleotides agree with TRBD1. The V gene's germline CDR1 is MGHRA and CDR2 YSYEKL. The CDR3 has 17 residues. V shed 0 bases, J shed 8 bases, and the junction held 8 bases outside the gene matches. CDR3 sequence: CASSQDPGTGGLDEQFF. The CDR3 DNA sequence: TGCGCCAGCAGCCAAGATCCCGGGACAGGGGGCCTGGATGAGCAGTTCTTC.

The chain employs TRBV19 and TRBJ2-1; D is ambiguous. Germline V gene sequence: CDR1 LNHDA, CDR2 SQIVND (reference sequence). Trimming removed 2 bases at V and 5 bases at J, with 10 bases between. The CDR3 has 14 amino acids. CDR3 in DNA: TGTGCCAGTAGTATAAGTAACTATAACAATGAGCAGTTCTTC. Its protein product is CASSISNYNNEQFF.

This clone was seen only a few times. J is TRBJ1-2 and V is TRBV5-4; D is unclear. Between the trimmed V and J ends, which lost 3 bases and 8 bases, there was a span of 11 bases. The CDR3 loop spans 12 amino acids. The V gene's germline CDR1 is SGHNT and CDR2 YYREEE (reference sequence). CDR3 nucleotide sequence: TGTGCCAGCAGCTCTGACATCGGCGGCTACACCTTC. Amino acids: CASSSDIGGYTF.

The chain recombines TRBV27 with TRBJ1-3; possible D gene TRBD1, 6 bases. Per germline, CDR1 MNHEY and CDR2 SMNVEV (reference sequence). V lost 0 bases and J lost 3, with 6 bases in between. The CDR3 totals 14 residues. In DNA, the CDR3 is TGTGCCAGCAGTTTATCCAGGGGTGGAAACACCATATATTTT. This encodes CASSLSRGGNTIYF.

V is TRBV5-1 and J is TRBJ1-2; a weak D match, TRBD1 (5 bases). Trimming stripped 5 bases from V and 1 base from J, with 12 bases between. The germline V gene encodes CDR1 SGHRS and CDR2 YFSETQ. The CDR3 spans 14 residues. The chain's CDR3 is CASRPGTVNYGYTF. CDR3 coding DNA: TGCGCCAGCAGGCCTGGGACTGTTAACTATGGCTACACCTTC.

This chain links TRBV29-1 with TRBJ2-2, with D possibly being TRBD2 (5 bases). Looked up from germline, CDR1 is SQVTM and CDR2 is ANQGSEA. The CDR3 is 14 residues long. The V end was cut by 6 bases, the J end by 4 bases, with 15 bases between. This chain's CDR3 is CSVGVDGLTGELFF. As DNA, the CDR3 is TGCAGCGTGGGAGTCGACGGGCTCACCGGGGAGCTGTTTTTT.

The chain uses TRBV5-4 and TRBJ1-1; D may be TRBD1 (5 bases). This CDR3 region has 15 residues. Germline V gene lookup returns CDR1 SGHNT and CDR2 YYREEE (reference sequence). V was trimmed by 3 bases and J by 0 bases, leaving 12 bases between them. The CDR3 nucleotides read TGTGCCAGCAGCTCCGGGACTACGATGAACACTGAAGCTTTCTTT. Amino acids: CASSSGTTMNTEAFF.

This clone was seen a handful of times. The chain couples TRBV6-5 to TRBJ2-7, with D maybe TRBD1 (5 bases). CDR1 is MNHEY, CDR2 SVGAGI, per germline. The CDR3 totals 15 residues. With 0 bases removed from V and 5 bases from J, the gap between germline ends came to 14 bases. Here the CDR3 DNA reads TGTGCCAGCAGTTACTCTGTTGCAGGGTTGCACGAGCAGTACTTC. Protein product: CASSYSVAGLHEQYF.

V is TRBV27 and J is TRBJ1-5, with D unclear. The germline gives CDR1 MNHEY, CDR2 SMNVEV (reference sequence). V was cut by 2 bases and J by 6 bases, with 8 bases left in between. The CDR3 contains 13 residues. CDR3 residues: CASSLGRAQPQHF. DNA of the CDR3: TGTGCCAGCAGTTTAGGGCGGGCTCAGCCCCAGCATTTT.

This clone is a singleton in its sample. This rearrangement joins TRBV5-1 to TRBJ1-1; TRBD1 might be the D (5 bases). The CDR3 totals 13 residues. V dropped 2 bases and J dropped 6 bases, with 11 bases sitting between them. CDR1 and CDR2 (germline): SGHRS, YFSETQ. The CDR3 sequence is CASSLGRGAEAFF. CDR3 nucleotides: TGCGCCAGCAGCTTAGGGAGGGGCGCTGAAGCTTTCTTT.

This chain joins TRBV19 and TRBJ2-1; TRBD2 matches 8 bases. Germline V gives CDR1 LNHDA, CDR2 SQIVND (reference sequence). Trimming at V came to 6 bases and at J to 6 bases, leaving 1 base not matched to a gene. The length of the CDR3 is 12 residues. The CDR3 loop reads CASSGGANEQFF. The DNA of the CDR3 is TGTGCCAGTAGCGGGGGGGCCAATGAGCAGTTCTTC.

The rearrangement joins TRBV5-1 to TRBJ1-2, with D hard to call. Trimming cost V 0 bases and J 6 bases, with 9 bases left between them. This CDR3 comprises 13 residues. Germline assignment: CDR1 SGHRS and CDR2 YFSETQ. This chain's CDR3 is CASSLAVGDGYTF. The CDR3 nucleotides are TGCGCCAGCAGCTTGGCAGTCGGAGATGGCTACACCTTC.

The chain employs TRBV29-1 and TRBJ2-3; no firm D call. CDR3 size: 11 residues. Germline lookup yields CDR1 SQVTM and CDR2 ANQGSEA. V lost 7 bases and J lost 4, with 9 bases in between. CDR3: CSASVSDTQYF. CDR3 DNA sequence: TGCAGCGCTAGTGTGTCAGATACGCAGTATTTT.